This TCR beta chain was sequenced in a study of OX40 agonist ivuxolimab in advanced cancers. Whole-study findings and limits: CD4+ and CD8+ blood T cells expanded clonally by week 6 at 0.1 to 3.0 mg/kg.

Data came from immunoSEQ multiplex PCR; TCRdb stores just in-frame clones and leaves some out. This sample has tens of thousands of clones, with approximately 81% found just once. V trimming: 6 bases; J trimming: 7 bases; junction bases outside the gene matches: 6. Germline CDR1 is SNHLY and CDR2 is FYNNEI. This CDR3 comprises 13 residues. The sample holds a few counts of this clone. Its antigen is undetermined. This sequence joins TRBV2 and TRBJ1-5; TRBD1 agrees at 7 bases. This TCR derives from an adult with an advanced solid tumor such as melanoma, head and neck, liver or kidney cancer. The sequencing used CD4+ or CD8+ T cells sorted from blood, collected in a trial of the OX40 agonist ivuxolimab. CDR3 residues: CASRVTGEQPQHF. CDR3 DNA sequence: TGTGCCAGCAGAGTTACAGGGGAGCAGCCCCAGCATTTT.